This T cell receptor beta chain is from a study of blood T cell repertoires in COVID-19. Study background: COVID-19 samples, acute and convalescent, were from the United States, Italy and Spain.

Germline V gene lookup returns CDR1 SGHRS and CDR2 YFSETQ. The J segment lost 6 bases and the V segment lost 3 bases, leaving 11 bases of the junction unmatched. The CDR3 totals 16 residues. TCRdb's table, derived via immunoSEQ multiplex PCR, lists solely in-frame clones and lacks some. The profile shows under 350,000 clones, less than 85% of them singletons. This clone occurred a few times. V is TRBV5-1 and J is TRBJ2-2; 7 positions match TRBD1. Material: peripheral blood. This receptor was taken from a man aged 55 to 70 who had recovered from COVID-19. Here the CDR3 reads CASSSTGQSGSGELFF. The CDR3 coding sequence is TGCGCCAGCAGCTCGACGGGACAGTCGGGGTCCGGGGAGCTGTTTTTT.